The sequence of this T cell receptor (beta chain) was determined in a study of neurological immune-mediated disorders. Via MiXCR, TCRdb re-called the 5' RACE reads, giving one row per CDR3 protein. The sample yields 69,000 or so distinct CDR3 sequences, approximately 4.6% seen once. The length of the CDR3 is 14 residues. Germline V gene data show CDR1 as SGHRS and CDR2 as YFSETQ. The V and J ends lost 4 bases and 8 bases, in that order; junction bases with no gene match: 10. This clonotype was seen many times. The sequence was obtained from a woman between 65 and 79 years old with multiple sclerosis. J is TRBJ1-2 and V is TRBV5-1, with 8 bases fitting TRBD1. The sequencing input was PBMCs. In DNA form, the CDR3 reads TGCGCCAGCAGCGTCGGACAGGGCGTGGGCGGCTACACCTTC. It is translated as CASSVGQGVGGYTF.